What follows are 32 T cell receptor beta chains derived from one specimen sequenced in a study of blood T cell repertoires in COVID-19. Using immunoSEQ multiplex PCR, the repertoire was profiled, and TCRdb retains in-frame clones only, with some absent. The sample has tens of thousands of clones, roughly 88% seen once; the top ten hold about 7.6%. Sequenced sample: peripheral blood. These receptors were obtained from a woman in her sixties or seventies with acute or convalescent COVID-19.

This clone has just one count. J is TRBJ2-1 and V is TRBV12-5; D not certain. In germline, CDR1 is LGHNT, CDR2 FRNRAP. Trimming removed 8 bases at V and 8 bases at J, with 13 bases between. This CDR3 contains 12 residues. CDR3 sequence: CASCSNSYEQFF. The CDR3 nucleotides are TGTGCTAGTTGTTCCAACTCCTATGAGCAGTTCTTC.

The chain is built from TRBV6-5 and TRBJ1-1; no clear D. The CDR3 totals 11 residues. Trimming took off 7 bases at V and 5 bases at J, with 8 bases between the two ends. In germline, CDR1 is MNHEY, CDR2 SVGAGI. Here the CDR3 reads CASNRGTEAFF. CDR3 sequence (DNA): TGTGCCAGCAATCGAGGGACTGAAGCTTTCTTT.

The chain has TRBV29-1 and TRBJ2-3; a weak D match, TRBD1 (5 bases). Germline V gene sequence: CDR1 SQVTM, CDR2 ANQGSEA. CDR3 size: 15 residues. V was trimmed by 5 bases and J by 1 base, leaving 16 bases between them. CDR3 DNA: TGCAGCGTTTCAGGCTCGGCAGGGCGCACAGATACGCAGTATTTT. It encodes CSVSGSAGRTDTQYF.

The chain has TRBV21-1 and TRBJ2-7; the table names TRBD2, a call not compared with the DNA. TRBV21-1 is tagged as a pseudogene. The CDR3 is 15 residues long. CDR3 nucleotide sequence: TGTGCCAGCAGCAAAGTCAAGGAGATCGGCTACGAGCAGTACTTC. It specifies CASSKVKEIGYEQYF.

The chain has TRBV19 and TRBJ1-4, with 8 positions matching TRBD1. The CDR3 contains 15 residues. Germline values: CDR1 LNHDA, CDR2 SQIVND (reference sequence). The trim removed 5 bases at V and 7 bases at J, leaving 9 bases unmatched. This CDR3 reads CASSRSGGAVEKLFF. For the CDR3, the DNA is TGTGCCAGTAGTCGGTCAGGGGGCGCGGTTGAAAAACTGTTTTTT.

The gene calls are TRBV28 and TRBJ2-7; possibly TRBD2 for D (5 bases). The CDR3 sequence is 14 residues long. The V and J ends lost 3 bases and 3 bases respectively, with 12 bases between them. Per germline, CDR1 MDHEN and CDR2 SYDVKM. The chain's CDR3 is CASSFYRGLYEQYF. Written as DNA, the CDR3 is TGTGCCAGCAGTTTTTATCGAGGACTCTACGAGCAGTACTTC.

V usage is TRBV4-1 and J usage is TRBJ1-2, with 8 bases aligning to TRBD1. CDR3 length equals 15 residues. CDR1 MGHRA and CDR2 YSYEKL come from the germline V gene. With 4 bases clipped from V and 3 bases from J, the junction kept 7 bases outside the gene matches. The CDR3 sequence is CASSPPDRGDYGYTF. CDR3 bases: TGCGCCAGCAGCCCCCCTGACAGGGGTGACTATGGCTACACCTTC.

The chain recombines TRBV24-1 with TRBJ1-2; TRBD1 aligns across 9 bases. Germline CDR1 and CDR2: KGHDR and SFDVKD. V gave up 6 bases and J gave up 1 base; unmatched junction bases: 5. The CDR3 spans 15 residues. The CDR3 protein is CATSLQGAVNYGYTF. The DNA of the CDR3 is TGTGCCACCAGTTTACAGGGGGCTGTTAACTATGGCTACACCTTC.

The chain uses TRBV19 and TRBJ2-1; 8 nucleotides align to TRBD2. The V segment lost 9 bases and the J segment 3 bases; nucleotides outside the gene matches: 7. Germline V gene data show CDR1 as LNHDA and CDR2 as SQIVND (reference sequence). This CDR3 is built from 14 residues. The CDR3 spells CASHRRGGYNEQFF. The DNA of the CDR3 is TGTGCCAGCCACCGACGGGGGGGCTACAATGAGCAGTTCTTC.

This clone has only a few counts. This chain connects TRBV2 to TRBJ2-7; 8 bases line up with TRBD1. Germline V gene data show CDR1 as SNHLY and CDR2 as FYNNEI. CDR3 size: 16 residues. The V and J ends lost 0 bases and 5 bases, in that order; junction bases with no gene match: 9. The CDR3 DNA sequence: TGTGCCAGCAGTGAAGCCGGACAGGGACGCATGGACGAGCAGTACTTC. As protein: CASSEAGQGRMDEQYF.

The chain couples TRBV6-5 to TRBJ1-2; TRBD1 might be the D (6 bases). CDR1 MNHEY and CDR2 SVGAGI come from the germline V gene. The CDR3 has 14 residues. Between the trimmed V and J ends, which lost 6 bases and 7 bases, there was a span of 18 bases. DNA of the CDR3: TGTGCCAGCAGGGCCGGGACACCAACCGCTGGCTACACCTTC. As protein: CASRAGTPTAGYTF.

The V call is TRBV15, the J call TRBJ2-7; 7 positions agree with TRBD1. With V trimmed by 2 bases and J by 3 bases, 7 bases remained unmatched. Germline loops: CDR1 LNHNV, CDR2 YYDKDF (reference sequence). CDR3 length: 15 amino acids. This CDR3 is CATSRNRGAHYEQYF. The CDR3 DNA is TGTGCCACCAGCAGAAACAGGGGCGCCCACTACGAGCAGTACTTC.

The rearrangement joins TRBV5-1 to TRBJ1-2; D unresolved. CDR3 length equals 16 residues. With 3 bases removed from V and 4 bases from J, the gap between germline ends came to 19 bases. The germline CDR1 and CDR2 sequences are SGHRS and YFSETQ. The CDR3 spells CASSSGDKHSIYGYTF. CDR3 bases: TGCGCCAGCAGCTCGGGAGATAAACATAGTATCTATGGCTACACCTTC.

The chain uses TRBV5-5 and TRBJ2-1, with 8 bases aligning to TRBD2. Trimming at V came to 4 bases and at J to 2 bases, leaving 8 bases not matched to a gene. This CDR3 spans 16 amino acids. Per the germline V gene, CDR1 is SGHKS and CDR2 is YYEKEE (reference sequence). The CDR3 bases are TGTGCCAGCAGCGGAAAAAGCGGGAGTGCCTACAATGAGCAGTTCTTC. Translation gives CASSGKSGSAYNEQFF. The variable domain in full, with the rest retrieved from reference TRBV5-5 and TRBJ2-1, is DAGVTQSPTHLIKTRGQQVTLRCSPISGHKSVSWYQQVLGQGPQFIFQYYEKEERGRGNFPDRFSARQFPNYSSELNVNALLLGDSALYLCASSGKSGSAYNEQFFGPGTRLTVL.

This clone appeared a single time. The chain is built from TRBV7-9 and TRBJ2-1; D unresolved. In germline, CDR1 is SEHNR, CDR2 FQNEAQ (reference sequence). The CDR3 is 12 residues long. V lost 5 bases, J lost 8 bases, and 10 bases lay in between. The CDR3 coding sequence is TGTGCCAGCAGCCCCCCCCTAGATGAGCAGTTCTTC. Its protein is CASSPPLDEQFF. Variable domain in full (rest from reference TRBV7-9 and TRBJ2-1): DTGVSQNPRHKITKRGQNVTFRCDPISEHNRLYWYRQTLGQGPEFLTYFQNEAQLEKSRLLSDRFSAERPKGSFSTLEIQRTEQGDSAMYLCASSPPLDEQFFGPGTRLTVL.

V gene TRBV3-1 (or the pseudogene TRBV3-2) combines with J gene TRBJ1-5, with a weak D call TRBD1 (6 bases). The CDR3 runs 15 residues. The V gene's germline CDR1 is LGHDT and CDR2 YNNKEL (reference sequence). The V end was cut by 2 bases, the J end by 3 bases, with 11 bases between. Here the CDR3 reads CASSQRGANNQPQHF. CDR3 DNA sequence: TGTGCCAGCAGCCAACGGGGGGCCAACAATCAGCCCCAGCATTTT.

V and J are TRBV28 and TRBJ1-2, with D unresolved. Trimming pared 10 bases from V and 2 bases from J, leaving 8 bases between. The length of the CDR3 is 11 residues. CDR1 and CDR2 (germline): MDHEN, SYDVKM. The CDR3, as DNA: TGTGCCACCTCTCTAAACTATGGCTACACCTTC. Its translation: CATSLNYGYTF.

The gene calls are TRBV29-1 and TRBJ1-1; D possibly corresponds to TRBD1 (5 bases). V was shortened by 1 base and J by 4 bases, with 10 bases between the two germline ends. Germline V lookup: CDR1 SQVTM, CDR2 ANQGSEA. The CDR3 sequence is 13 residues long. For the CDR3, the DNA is TGCAGCGTTGAAGGCAGGGCGACCACTGAAGCTTTCTTT. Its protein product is CSVEGRATTEAFF.

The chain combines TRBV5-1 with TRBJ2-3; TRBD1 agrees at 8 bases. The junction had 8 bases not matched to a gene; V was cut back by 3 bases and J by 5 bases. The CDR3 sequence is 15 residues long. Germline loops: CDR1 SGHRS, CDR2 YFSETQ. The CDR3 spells CASSWTGQFEDTQYF. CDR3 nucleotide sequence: TGCGCCAGCAGCTGGACAGGGCAGTTCGAAGATACGCAGTATTTT. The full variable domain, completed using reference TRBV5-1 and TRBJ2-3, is KAGVTQTPRYLIKTRGQQVTLSCSPISGHRSVSWYQQTPGQGLQFLFEYFSETQRNKGNFPGRFSGRQFSNSRSEMNVSTLELGDSALYLCASSWTGQFEDTQYFGPGTRLTVL.

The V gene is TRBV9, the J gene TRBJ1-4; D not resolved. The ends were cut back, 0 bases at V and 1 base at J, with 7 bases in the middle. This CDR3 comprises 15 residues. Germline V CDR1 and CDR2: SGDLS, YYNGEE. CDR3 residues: CASSVGSRTNEKLFF. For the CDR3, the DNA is TGTGCCAGCAGCGTAGGATCCAGAACTAATGAAAAACTGTTTTTT.

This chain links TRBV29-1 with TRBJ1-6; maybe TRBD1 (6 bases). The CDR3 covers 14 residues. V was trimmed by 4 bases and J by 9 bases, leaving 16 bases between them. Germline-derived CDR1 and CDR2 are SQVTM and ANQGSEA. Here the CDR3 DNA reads TGCAGCGTTGCCTTCGGGGGGCAGGGTTCACCCCTCCACTTT. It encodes CSVAFGGQGSPLHF.

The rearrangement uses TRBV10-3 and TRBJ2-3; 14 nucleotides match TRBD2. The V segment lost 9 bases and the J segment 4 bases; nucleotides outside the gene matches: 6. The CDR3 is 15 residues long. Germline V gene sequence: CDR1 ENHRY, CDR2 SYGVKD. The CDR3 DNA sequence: TGTGCCATAACGACTAGCGGGAGGGCTCCAGATACGCAGTATTTT. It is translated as CAITTSGRAPDTQYF.

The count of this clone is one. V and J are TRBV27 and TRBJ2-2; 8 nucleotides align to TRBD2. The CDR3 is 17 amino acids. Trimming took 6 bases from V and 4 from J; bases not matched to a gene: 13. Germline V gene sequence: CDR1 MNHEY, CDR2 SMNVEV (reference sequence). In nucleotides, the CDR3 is TGTGCCAGCAGGCCCTCCCGGGGGGGGCGCATCACCGGGGAGCTGTTTTTT. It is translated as CASRPSRGGRITGELFF.

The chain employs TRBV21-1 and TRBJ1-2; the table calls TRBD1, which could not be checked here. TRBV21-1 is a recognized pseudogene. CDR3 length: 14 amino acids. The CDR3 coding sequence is TGTGCCAGCAGCGGACAGGAGGGTGGGTATGGCTACACCTTC. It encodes CASSGQEGGYGYTF.

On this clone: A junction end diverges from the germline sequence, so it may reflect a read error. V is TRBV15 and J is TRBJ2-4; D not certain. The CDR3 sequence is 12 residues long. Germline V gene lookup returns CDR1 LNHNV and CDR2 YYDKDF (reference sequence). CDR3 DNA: TGTGCCACCAGCAGAGTTAACCGCGTGTTGATTTTC. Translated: CATSRVNRVLIF.

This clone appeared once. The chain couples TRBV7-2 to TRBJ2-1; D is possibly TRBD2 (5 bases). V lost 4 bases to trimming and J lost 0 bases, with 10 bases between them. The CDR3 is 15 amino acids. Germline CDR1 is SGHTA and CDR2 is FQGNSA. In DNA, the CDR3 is TGTGCCAGCAGCTCAATAGCGAGCTCCTACAATGAGCAGTTCTTC. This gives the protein CASSSIASSYNEQFF.

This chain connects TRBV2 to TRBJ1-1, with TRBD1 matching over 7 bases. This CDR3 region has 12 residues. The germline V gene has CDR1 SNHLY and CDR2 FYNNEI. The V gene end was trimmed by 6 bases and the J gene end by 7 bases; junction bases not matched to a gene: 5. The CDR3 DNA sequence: TGTGCCAGCAGAGAGGGACAGATTGAAGCTTTCTTT. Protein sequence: CASREGQIEAFF.

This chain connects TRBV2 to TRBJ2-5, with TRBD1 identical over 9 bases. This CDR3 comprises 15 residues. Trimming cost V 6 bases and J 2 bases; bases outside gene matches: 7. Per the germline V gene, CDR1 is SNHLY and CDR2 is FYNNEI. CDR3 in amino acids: CASSRDRVWQETQYF. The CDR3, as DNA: TGTGCCAGCAGCCGGGACAGGGTTTGGCAAGAGACCCAGTACTTC.

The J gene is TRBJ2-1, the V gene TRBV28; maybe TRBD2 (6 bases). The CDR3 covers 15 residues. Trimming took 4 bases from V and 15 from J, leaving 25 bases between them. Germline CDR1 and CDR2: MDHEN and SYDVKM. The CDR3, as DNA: TGTGCCAGCAGTTCTGTGCGGAAGGGTTGGGGGGTGATGTTCTTC. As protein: CASSSVRKGWGVMFF.

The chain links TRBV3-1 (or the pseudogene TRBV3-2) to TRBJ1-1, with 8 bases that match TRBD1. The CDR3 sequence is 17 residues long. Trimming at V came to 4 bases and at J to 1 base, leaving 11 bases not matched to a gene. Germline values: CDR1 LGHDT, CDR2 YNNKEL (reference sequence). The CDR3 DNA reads TGTGCCAGCAGCCGCCGGACAGGGAGGGCAGGGAACACTGAAGCTTTCTTT. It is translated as CASSRRTGRAGNTEAFF.

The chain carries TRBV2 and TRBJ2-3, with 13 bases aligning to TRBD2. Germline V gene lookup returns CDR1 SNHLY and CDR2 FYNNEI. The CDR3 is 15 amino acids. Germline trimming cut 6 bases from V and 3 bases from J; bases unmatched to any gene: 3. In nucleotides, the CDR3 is TGTGCCAGCAGCCGACTAGCGGGAGGTACAGATACGCAGTATTTT. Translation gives CASSRLAGGTDTQYF.

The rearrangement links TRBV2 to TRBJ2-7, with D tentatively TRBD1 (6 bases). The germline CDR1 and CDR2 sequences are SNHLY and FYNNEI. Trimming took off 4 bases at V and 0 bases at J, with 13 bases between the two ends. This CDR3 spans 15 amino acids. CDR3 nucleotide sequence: TGTGCCAGCAGTGTGTTGGGGACAAGCTCCTACGAGCAGTACTTC. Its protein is CASSVLGTSSYEQYF.